Below, one T cell receptor (beta chain) is given with its context. Other nucleotide sequences in the sample specify the same CDR3. This sample is drawn from a study of blood T cell repertoires in COVID-19. Assay used: immunoSEQ multiplex PCR; TCRdb lists only in-frame clones, some missing. The sample records about 200,000 clones, around 90% being singletons. Symptom resolution, clearance, or two negative PCRs marked the recovered donors of Cohort 3. There are 14 residues in the CDR3. Germline CDR1 is SGHNT and CDR2 is YYREEE (reference sequence). With 4 bases removed from V and 0 bases from J, the gap between germline ends came to 8 bases.

The sequenced sample consisted of PBMCs or T cells enriched from blood (not recorded which). The rearrangement links TRBV5-4 to TRBJ1-5; no clear D. The TCR originated in a woman in her twenties or thirties who had recovered from COVID-19. CDR3 residues: CASSLGGSNQPQHF. The CDR3 nucleotides are TGTGCCAGCAGCCTGGGCGGTAGCAATCAGCCCCAGCATTTT.